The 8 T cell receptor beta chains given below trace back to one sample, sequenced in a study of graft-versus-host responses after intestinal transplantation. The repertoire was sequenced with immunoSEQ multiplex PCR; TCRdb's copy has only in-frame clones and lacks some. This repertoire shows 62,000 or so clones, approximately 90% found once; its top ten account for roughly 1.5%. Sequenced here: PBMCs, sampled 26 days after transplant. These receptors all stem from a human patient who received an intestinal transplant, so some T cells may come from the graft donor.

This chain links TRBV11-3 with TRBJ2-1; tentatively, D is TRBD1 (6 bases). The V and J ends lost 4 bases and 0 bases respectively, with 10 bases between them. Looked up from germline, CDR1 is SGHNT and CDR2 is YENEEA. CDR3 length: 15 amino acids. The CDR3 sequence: CASSSRDTSYNEQFF. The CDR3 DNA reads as TGTGCCAGCAGCTCCCGGGACACCTCCTACAATGAGCAGTTCTTC.

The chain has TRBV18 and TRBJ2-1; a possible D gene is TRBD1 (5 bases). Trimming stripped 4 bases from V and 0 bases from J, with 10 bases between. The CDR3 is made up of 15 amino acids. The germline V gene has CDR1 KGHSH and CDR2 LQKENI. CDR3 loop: CASSLDSRSYNEQFF. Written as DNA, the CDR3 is TGTGCCAGCTCACTCGACAGCCGCTCCTACAATGAGCAGTTCTTC.

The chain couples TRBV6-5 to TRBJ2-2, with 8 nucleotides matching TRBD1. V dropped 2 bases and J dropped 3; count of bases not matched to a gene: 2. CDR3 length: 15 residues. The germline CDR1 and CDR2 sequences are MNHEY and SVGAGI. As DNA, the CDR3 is TGTGCCAGCAGTTACCGGACAGGGCACACCGGGGAGCTGTTTTTT. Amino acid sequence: CASSYRTGHTGELFF.

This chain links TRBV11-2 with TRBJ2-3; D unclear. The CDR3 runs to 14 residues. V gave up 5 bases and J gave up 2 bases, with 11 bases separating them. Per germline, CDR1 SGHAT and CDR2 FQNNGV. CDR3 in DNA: TGTGCCAGCAGCCTCGCGGTAGTCACAGATACGCAGTATTTT. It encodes CASSLAVVTDTQYF.

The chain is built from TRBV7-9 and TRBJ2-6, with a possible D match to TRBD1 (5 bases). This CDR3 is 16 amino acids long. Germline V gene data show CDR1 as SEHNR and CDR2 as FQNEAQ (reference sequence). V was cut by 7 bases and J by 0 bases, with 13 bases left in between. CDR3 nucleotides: TGTGCCAGCAACCCGGACAAGAGCTCTGGGGCCAACGTCCTGACTTTC. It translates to CASNPDKSSGANVLTF. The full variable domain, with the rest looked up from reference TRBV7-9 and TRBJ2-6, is DTGVSQNPRHKITKRGQNVTFRCDPISEHNRLYWYRQTLGQGPEFLTYFQNEAQLEKSRLLSDRFSAERPKGSFSTLEIQRTEQGDSAMYLCASNPDKSSGANVLTFGAGSRLTVL.

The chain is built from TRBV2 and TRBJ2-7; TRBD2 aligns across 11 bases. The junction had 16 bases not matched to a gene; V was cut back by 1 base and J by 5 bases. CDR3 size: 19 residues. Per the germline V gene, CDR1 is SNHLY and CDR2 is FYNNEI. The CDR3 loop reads CASSEVVVAGGPFSNEQYV. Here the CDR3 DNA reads TGTGCCAGCAGTGAAGTCGTAGTAGCGGGGGGGCCGTTTAGCAACGAGCAGTACGTC.

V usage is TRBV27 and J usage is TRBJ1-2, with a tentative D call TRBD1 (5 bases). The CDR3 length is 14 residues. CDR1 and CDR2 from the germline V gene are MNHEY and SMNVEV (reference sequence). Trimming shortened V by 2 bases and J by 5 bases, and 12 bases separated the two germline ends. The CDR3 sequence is CASSLDGGRYGYTF. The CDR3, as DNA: TGTGCCAGCAGTTTAGATGGGGGGAGGTATGGCTACACCTTC.

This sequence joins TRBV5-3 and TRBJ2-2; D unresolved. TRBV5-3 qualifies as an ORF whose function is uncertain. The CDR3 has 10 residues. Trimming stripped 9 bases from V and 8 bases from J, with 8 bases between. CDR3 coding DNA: TGTGCCAACCCCGGGGGGGAGCTGTTTTTT. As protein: CANPGGELFF.